The 4 T cell receptor beta chains reported below all come from one sample, sequenced in a study of control samples from healthy donors and cancer patients. TCRdb keeps only in-frame clones here, not all; method: immunoSEQ multiplex PCR. The sample shows some 120,000 clones, around 86% of them seen only once. Specimen: blood. Receptors were obtained from a man in his forties in good health.

The rearrangement links TRBV11-3 to TRBJ2-1; 10 nucleotides line up with TRBD1. In germline, CDR1 is SGHNT, CDR2 YENEEA. The CDR3 totals 16 residues. With 5 bases clipped from V and 3 bases from J, the junction kept 7 bases outside the gene matches. The CDR3 loop is CASSALRDRGYNEQFF. DNA for the CDR3: TGTGCCAGCAGCGCCCTACGGGACAGGGGCTACAATGAGCAGTTCTTC. Together with reference TRBV11-3 and TRBJ2-1, the CDR3 gives the full variable domain: EAGVVQSPRYKIIEKKQPVAFWCNPISGHNTLYWYLQNLGQGPELLIRYENEEAVDDSQLPKDRFSAERLKGVDSTLKIQPAELGDSAVYLCASSALRDRGYNEQFFGPGTRLTVL.

This rearrangement joins TRBV29-1 to TRBJ2-7; the D gene is possibly TRBD2 (5 bases). There are 13 residues in the CDR3. CDR1 and CDR2 from the germline V gene are SQVTM and ANQGSEA. V lost 5 bases and J lost 2, with 13 bases in between. The CDR3 is CSVKGSSAYEQYF. In DNA, the CDR3 is TGCAGCGTTAAAGGGAGTAGTGCCTACGAGCAGTACTTC.

The chain is built from TRBV19 and TRBJ1-5, with TRBD1 identical over 8 bases. With 7 bases clipped from V and 2 bases from J, the junction kept 7 bases outside the gene matches. The CDR3 loop spans 15 amino acids. Germline V lookup: CDR1 LNHDA, CDR2 SQIVND (reference sequence). CDR3 coding DNA: TGTGCCAGTAAGGACAGGGTTACCGGCAATCAGCCCCAGCATTTT. Its translation is CASKDRVTGNQPQHF. Supplemented by reference TRBV19 and TRBJ1-5, the full variable domain reads DGGITQSPKYLFRKEGQNVTLSCEQNLNHDAMYWYRQDPGQGLRLIYYSQIVNDFQKGDIAEGYSVSREKKESFPLTVTSAQKNPTAFYLCASKDRVTGNQPQHFGDGTRLSIL.

The CDR3 reads CASSWDNNQPQHF. CDR3 bases: TGTGCCAGCAGTTGGGACAACAATCAGCCCCAGCATTTT. The V gene is TRBV12-3 or TRBV12-4, the J gene TRBJ1-5; the D gene is possibly TRBD1 (6 bases). CDR3 length: 13 residues. The V and J ends lost 4 bases and 3 bases respectively, with 7 bases between them.